These 3 T cell receptor beta chains share one sample of origin, sequenced in a study of blood T cell repertoires in COVID-19. The repertoire was sequenced with immunoSEQ multiplex PCR; TCRdb's copy has only in-frame clones and lacks some. This sample carries about 98,000 clones, 65% to 90% of them seen once, and the ten largest clones take around 9.9%. Sequenced: peripheral blood. The receptors originated from a man aged 65-85 years with active or convalescent COVID-19.

The chain uses TRBV7-8 and TRBJ2-7, with 10 nucleotides matching TRBD1. Germline lookup yields CDR1 SGHVS and CDR2 FQNEAQ. V lost 5 bases to trimming and J lost 6 bases; unmatched junction nucleotides: 7. The CDR3 runs to 14 residues. CDR3 DNA sequence: TGTGCCAGCAGCACCCGACAGGGGGCTCGCGAGCAGTACTTC. Residues: CASSTRQGAREQYF.

This chain uses TRBV4-1 with TRBJ2-7; 7 nucleotides agree with TRBD2. Germline V gene data show CDR1 as MGHRA and CDR2 as YSYEKL. The CDR3 has 16 amino acids. J lost 2 bases, V lost 3 bases, and 10 bases had no gene match. The CDR3 DNA follows: TGCGCCAGCAGCCACGGGGTACTAGCGCCCACCTACGAGCAGTACTTC. This sequence encodes CASSHGVLAPTYEQYF.

The chain couples TRBV7-9 to TRBJ1-2, with D unresolved. The CDR3 covers 14 residues. The V gene lost 5 bases and the J gene lost 8 bases, with 18 bases spanning the gap. The V gene's germline CDR1 is SEHNR and CDR2 FQNEAQ (reference sequence). CDR3 protein: CASSPGRSGGGYTF. Written as DNA, the CDR3 is TGTGCCAGCAGCCCTGGCAGAAGCGGAGGCGGCTACACCTTC.